The sequence of this T cell receptor beta chain was determined in a study of cytomegalovirus exposure and HLA in healthy donors. The germline CDR1 and CDR2 sequences are SNHLY and FYNNEI. V lost 3 bases and J 2 bases, leaving 11 bases between the germline ends. The CDR3 is made up of 15 amino acids. Study findings and constraints: Most TCR sequences showed up rarely, but some public TCRs showed up in many donors. Upon later analysis, TCR association rates were observed to vary by HLA locus, being highest for DRB1 and lowest for HLA-C.

Amplification used 60 Vbeta primers and 13 Jbeta primers. Data came from immunoSEQ multiplex PCR; TCRdb stores just in-frame clones and leaves some out. The profile shows 90,000 to 140,000 clones, 13% to 15% of them singletons. With regard to this clone: No antigen is known for it.

This TCR came from a female donor in good health and CMV-seronegative. This chain links TRBV2 with TRBJ1-5; weak D call: TRBD1 (5 bases). The sample was PBMCs. In nucleotides, the CDR3 is TGTGCCAGCAGTGATCAGGGTCGGGGCAATCAGCCCCAGCATTTT. Its translation: CASSDQGRGNQPQHF.